This TCR beta chain appears in the sequencing data of a study of T cell responses to AZD1222 COVID-19 vaccine. A single count supports this clone. Its antigen remains unidentified. Produced via immunoSEQ multiplex PCR; TCRdb's table is partial and in-frame only. The table includes 130,000 to 150,000 clones, under 95% detected once. Regarding the study as a whole: Donors, mostly white British, included more females; clonal diversity was possibly underestimated.

The sample in question was peripheral blood, obtained on day 0 of MenACWY control vaccination. This sequence was found in an adult in good health.

The CDR3 loop reads CASSIVAGGSETQYF. The CDR3 bases are TGTGCCAGTAGTATAGTAGCGGGAGGGTCAGAGACCCAGTACTTC. The J gene is TRBJ2-5, the V gene TRBV19; 11 nucleotides agree with TRBD2. CDR1 and CDR2 (germline): LNHDA, SQIVND (reference sequence). This CDR3 region has 15 residues. V was clipped by 1 base and J by 4 bases; unmatched bases: 2.